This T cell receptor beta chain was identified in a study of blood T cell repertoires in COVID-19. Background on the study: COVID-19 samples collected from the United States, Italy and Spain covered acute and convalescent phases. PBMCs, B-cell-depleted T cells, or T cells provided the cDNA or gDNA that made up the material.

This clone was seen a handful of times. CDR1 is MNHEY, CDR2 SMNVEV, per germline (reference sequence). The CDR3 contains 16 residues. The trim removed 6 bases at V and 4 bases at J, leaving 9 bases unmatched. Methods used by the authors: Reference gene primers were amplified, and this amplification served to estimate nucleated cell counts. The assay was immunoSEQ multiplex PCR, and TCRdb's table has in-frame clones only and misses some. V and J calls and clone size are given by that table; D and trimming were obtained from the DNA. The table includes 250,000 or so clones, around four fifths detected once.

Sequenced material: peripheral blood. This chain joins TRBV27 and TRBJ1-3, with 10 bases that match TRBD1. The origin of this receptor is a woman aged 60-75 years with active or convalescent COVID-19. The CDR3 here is CASSQKTGGGGNTIYF. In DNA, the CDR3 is TGTGCCAGCAGCCAAAAGACAGGGGGCGGGGGAAACACCATATATTTT.